These 8 T cell receptor beta chains came from one sample sequenced in a study of blood T cell repertoires in COVID-19. Data came from immunoSEQ multiplex PCR; TCRdb stores just in-frame clones and leaves some out. The sample holds about 70,000 clones, around 82% seen once. Sequenced sample: peripheral blood. The source is a human donor in a cohort sampled during active COVID-19.

This clone was recorded only once. The J gene is TRBJ1-4, the V gene TRBV28; tentative D call: TRBD1 (6 bases). The CDR3 spans 13 residues. Per the germline V gene, CDR1 is MDHEN and CDR2 is SYDVKM. V lost 5 bases and J 7 bases, leaving 11 bases between the germline ends. Here the CDR3 DNA reads TGTGCCAGCAGTAACCAGGGGCCTGAAAAACTGTTTTTT. Amino acid sequence: CASSNQGPEKLFF. Together with reference TRBV28 and TRBJ1-4, the CDR3 gives the full variable domain: DVKVTQSSRYLVKRTGEKVFLECVQDMDHENMFWYRQDPGLGLRLIYFSYDVKMKEKGDIPEGYSVSREKKERFSLILESASTNQTSMYLCASSNQGPEKLFFGSGTQLSVL.

The chain is built from TRBV10-2 and TRBJ2-5, with 7 bases aligning to TRBD2. V was clipped by 3 bases and J by 3 bases; unmatched bases: 4. This CDR3 region has 14 residues. Looked up from germline, CDR1 is WSHSY and CDR2 is SAAADI. The CDR3 sequence: CASSEGLAEETQYF. The CDR3, as DNA: TGCGCCAGCAGTGAAGGGCTAGCGGAAGAGACCCAGTACTTC.

The genes are TRBV13 and TRBJ2-1; D might be TRBD1 (6 bases). CDR1 is PRHDT, CDR2 FYEKMQ, per germline (reference sequence). The CDR3 is 16 residues long. Trimming removed 2 bases from V and 4 bases from J, with 15 bases in between. CDR3: CASSLTGLADYNEQFF. The CDR3 DNA is TGTGCCAGCAGCTTAACAGGGCTAGCAGATTACAATGAGCAGTTCTTC.

The sample holds a few counts of this clone. V gene TRBV3-1 (or the pseudogene TRBV3-2) combines with J gene TRBJ1-1, with D tentatively TRBD1 (5 bases). Trimming took 1 base from V and 5 from J, leaving 11 bases between them. The CDR3 consists of 14 residues. Per the germline V gene, CDR1 is LGHDT and CDR2 is YNNKEL (reference sequence). The CDR3, as DNA: TGTGCCAGCAGCCAAGCAGGGTTGGGGACTGAAGCTTTCTTT. This codes for CASSQAGLGTEAFF.

This clone was seen only once. The chain links TRBV25-1 to TRBJ1-1; no reliable D call. The CDR3 contains 12 residues. Deletions cut 7 bases from V and 4 bases from J, with 10 bases between. The V gene's germline CDR1 is MGHDK and CDR2 SYGVNS. CDR3 sequence reads: CASKGSSTEAFF. DNA of the CDR3: TGTGCCAGCAAAGGGAGCTCCACTGAAGCTTTCTTT.

The CDR3 DNA is TGTGCCAGCAGCTTAAATAGCGGGTCATACGAGCAGTACTTC. This gives the protein CASSLNSGSYEQYF. The chain employs TRBV11-2 and TRBJ2-7; 7 bases fit TRBD2. The V gene end was trimmed by 2 bases and the J gene end by 4 bases; junction bases not matched to a gene: 5. In germline, CDR1 is SGHAT, CDR2 FQNNGV. This CDR3 comprises 14 residues.

The chain links TRBV7-9 to TRBJ1-5, with a weak D call TRBD1 (5 bases). The length of the CDR3 is 17 residues. The germline V gene has CDR1 SEHNR and CDR2 FQNEAQ (reference sequence). Trimming cost V 4 bases and J 2 bases, with 18 bases left between them. As DNA, the CDR3 is TGTGCCAGCAGCTCATGGAGGGGCAGGGATGGCAATCAGCCCCAGCATTTT. The encoded protein is CASSSWRGRDGNQPQHF.

Concerning this clone: Other nucleotide sequences from this sample produce the same CDR3. The chain employs TRBV19 and TRBJ2-2; 8 bases match TRBD1. Trimming removed 4 bases from V and 6 bases from J; junction bases left unmatched: 1. Germline V gene sequence: CDR1 LNHDA, CDR2 SQIVND (reference sequence). This CDR3 is built from 13 residues. CDR3 amino acids: CASSRTGPGELFF. CDR3 nucleotide sequence: TGTGCCAGTAGTAGGACAGGGCCCGGGGAGCTGTTTTTT.